This record covers a single TCR beta chain. Its target is not known. In germline, CDR1 is SQVTM, CDR2 ANQGSEA. The V and J ends lost 6 bases and 5 bases, in that order; junction bases with no gene match: 8. The CDR3 sequence is 13 residues long. The data stem from a study of post-analysis software for immune sequencing data. Notes on the study in general: A few TRBV segments, TRBV5-6, TRBV5-1 and TRBV20-1 among them, were found more frequent in patients than controls.

The TCR beta cDNA libraries contained unique molecular identifiers. From the PCR reads, TCRdb called clonotypes with MiXCR, one entry per CDR3 protein. The sample consists of fewer than 850,000 distinct CDR3 sequences, 40% to 55% of them appearing once. This sequence was found in a girl aged 10-17 years with multiple sclerosis. The sequenced sample was blood. The V call is TRBV29-1, the J call TRBJ2-7; 9 bases match TRBD1. For the CDR3, the DNA is TGCAGCGTCGCCTTCGACAGGGGGGACGAGCAGTACTTC. It yields the protein CSVAFDRGDEQYF.